This is a list of T cell receptor beta chains from one sample in a study of blood T cell repertoires in COVID-19. Using immunoSEQ multiplex PCR, the repertoire was profiled, and TCRdb retains in-frame clones only, with some absent. The profile shows 85,000 to 95,000 clones, around 87% of them singletons. Sequences were obtained from peripheral blood. The receptor set was obtained from a human donor with acute or convalescent COVID-19. The donor label of this sample is uncertain. Each CDR3 is given with its conserved first and last residue. The order of the fields is D gene, V gene, clone size, J gene, CDR3 DNA, CDR3 protein. The D gene is left open where the match is weak. Not every row has a clone size; where given, it reads once, few, many or a size class.

d_call: TRBD1; v_call: TRBV11-2; clone_size: .; j_call: TRBJ2-3; cdr3_nt: TGTGCCAGCAGCCCCGGACAGGGGAGAGATACGCAGTATTTT; cdr3_aa: CASSPGQGRDTQYF
d_call: TRBD2; v_call: TRBV14; clone_size: .; j_call: TRBJ2-1; cdr3_nt: TGTGCCAGCAGGTCAACTAGCGGGGGTAAAAATGAGCAGTTCTTC; cdr3_aa: CASRSTSGGKNEQFF
d_call: .; v_call: TRBV24-1; clone_size: .; j_call: TRBJ2-1; cdr3_nt: TGTGCCACCAGTGGGAGCTCCTACAATGAGCAGTTCTTC; cdr3_aa: CATSGSSYNEQFF
d_call: .; v_call: TRBV29-1; clone_size: .; j_call: TRBJ2-7; cdr3_nt: TGCAGCGCTGGGGCTGGTTACGAGCAGTACTTC; cdr3_aa: CSAGAGYEQYF
d_call: TRBD1; v_call: TRBV30; clone_size: .; j_call: TRBJ2-1; cdr3_nt: TGTGCCTGGGGGCCGGGACAGGGGGAATCAACTGAGCAGTTCTTC; cdr3_aa: CAWGPGQGESTEQFF
d_call: .; v_call: TRBV28; clone_size: .; j_call: TRBJ1-2; cdr3_nt: TGTGCCAGCAGTTTATGGACAACTAACTATGGCTACACCTTC; cdr3_aa: CASSLWTTNYGYTF
d_call: .; v_call: TRBV5-1; clone_size: .; j_call: TRBJ2-2; cdr3_nt: TGCGCCAGCAGCTTGGAGGGAGCTACCGGGGAGCTGTTTTTT; cdr3_aa: CASSLEGATGELFF
d_call: .; v_call: TRBV28; clone_size: .; j_call: TRBJ2-7; cdr3_nt: TGTGCCAGCAGTTCCCCGGTCCTACGGGACGAGCAGTACTTC; cdr3_aa: CASSSPVLRDEQYF
d_call: .; v_call: TRBV29-1; clone_size: .; j_call: TRBJ1-2; cdr3_nt: TGCAGCGTGGACGCGGGGCAGGGTAGGAGTGGCTACACCTTC; cdr3_aa: CSVDAGQGRSGYTF
d_call: .; v_call: TRBV21-1; clone_size: .; j_call: TRBJ2-1; cdr3_nt: TGTGCCAGCAGCAAAAGGGCGGGGGGGCCAAGTCATGAGCAGTTCTTC; cdr3_aa: CASSKRAGGPSHEQFF
d_call: .; v_call: TRBV19; clone_size: .; j_call: TRBJ2-7; cdr3_nt: TGTGCCAGTAGTATGAGGCACTCCGGAGGGCACGAGCAGTACTTC; cdr3_aa: CASSMRHSGGHEQYF
d_call: TRBD1; v_call: TRBV7-9; clone_size: .; j_call: TRBJ2-1; cdr3_nt: TGTGCCAGCAGCGGTAACAGGGGGCTTCTACAGTTCTTC; cdr3_aa: CASSGNRGLLQFF
d_call: .; v_call: TRBV5-1; clone_size: .; j_call: TRBJ2-6; cdr3_nt: TGCGCCAGCAGCTTGGGCGGCTCTGGGGCCAACGTCCTGACTTTC; cdr3_aa: CASSLGGSGANVLTF
d_call: TRBD1; v_call: TRBV18; clone_size: .; j_call: TRBJ1-3; cdr3_nt: TGTGCCAGCTCACGACAGGGAGCTGGAAACACCATATATTTT; cdr3_aa: CASSRQGAGNTIYF
d_call: .; v_call: TRBV27; clone_size: .; j_call: TRBJ2-7; cdr3_nt: TGTGCCAGCAGTTTAAACAGGTACTCCTACGAGCAGTACTTC; cdr3_aa: CASSLNRYSYEQYF
d_call: TRBD1; v_call: TRBV18; clone_size: .; j_call: TRBJ1-2; cdr3_nt: TGTGCCAGCTCACCACCGGGGACAGGGCTCTATGGCTACACCTTC; cdr3_aa: CASSPPGTGLYGYTF
d_call: TRBD2; v_call: TRBV6-1; clone_size: .; j_call: TRBJ2-3; cdr3_nt: TGTGCCAGCAGGGAACTTCTACCCGGGACTAGTACAGATACGCAGTATTTT; cdr3_aa: CASRELLPGTSTDTQYF
d_call: .; v_call: TRBV20-1; clone_size: .; j_call: TRBJ2-3; cdr3_nt: TGCAGTGCAGCGAGCACAGATACGCAGTATTTT; cdr3_aa: CSAASTDTQYF
d_call: .; v_call: TRBV6-2/TRBV6-3; clone_size: .; j_call: TRBJ2-2; cdr3_nt: TGTGCCAGCAGTTACTCTTCAGAAACCGGGGAGCTGTTTTTT; cdr3_aa: CASSYSSETGELFF
d_call: .; v_call: TRBV5-1; clone_size: .; j_call: TRBJ1-2; cdr3_nt: TGCGCCAGCAGCCCCGGAAGGGTTGCGGGTTGGGGCTACACCTTC; cdr3_aa: CASSPGRVAGWGYTF
d_call: .; v_call: TRBV18; clone_size: few; j_call: TRBJ2-7; cdr3_nt: TGTGCCAGCTCACCACCGTCAGGAAAGGAAGGCGAGCAGTACTTC; cdr3_aa: CASSPPSGKEGEQYF
d_call: TRBD2; v_call: TRBV7-8; clone_size: .; j_call: TRBJ2-7; cdr3_nt: TGTGCCAGCAGCTCGGGACTAGTAATCCACGAGCAGTACTTC; cdr3_aa: CASSSGLVIHEQYF
d_call: .; v_call: TRBV5-8; clone_size: .; j_call: TRBJ1-2; cdr3_nt: TGTGCCACAGGGTCCTATGGCTACACCTTC; cdr3_aa: CATGSYGYTF
d_call: TRBD1; v_call: TRBV6-5; clone_size: few; j_call: TRBJ1-3; cdr3_nt: TGTGCCACCGAGGAGGGGGCGCGAGGAAACACCATATATTTT; cdr3_aa: CATEEGARGNTIYF
d_call: .; v_call: TRBV18; clone_size: .; j_call: TRBJ1-4; cdr3_nt: TGTGCCAGCTCACTCGGAGGAGCGGGTGAAAAACTGTTTTTT; cdr3_aa: CASSLGGAGEKLFF
d_call: .; v_call: TRBV2; clone_size: .; j_call: TRBJ1-5; cdr3_nt: TGTGCCAGCAGCCGAGAAACGGTCTATAGCAATCAGCCCCAGCATTTT; cdr3_aa: CASSRETVYSNQPQHF
d_call: TRBD2; v_call: TRBV7-3; clone_size: once; j_call: TRBJ2-7; cdr3_nt: TGTGCCAGCAGCTCGGGACTAGCTGGCTCCGAGCAGTACTTC; cdr3_aa: CASSSGLAGSEQYF
d_call: TRBD1; v_call: TRBV3-1/TRBV3-2; clone_size: .; j_call: TRBJ2-2; cdr3_nt: TGTGCCAGCAGCGACAGGGGGACCGGGGAGCTGTTTTTT; cdr3_aa: CASSDRGTGELFF
d_call: TRBD1; v_call: TRBV2; clone_size: .; j_call: TRBJ1-1; cdr3_nt: TGTGCCAGCACTAGGACAGGGACAACCCCTGAAGCTTTCTTT; cdr3_aa: CASTRTGTTPEAFF
d_call: TRBD1; v_call: TRBV25-1; clone_size: .; j_call: TRBJ2-7; cdr3_nt: TGTGCCAGCAGTAATGACAGGGGCCAACGGAACGAGCAGTACTTC; cdr3_aa: CASSNDRGQRNEQYF
d_call: .; v_call: TRBV12-3/TRBV12-4; clone_size: .; j_call: TRBJ2-5; cdr3_nt: TGTGCCAGCAGTTTAGTGCGAGAGACCCAGTACTTC; cdr3_aa: CASSLVRETQYF
d_call: .; v_call: TRBV28; clone_size: .; j_call: TRBJ1-2; cdr3_nt: TGTGCCAGCAGCAAAAATCGGTTTAGTTACGGCTACACCTTC; cdr3_aa: CASSKNRFSYGYTF